This entry is about one T cell receptor (beta chain). TCRdb ran MiXCR on the RT-PCR reads and lists one entry per CDR3 protein. The sample has more than 600,000 distinct CDR3 sequences, 12% to 15% seen once. V lost 4 bases and J lost 5, with 20 bases in between. The CDR3 is made up of 17 amino acids. This receptor was identified in a female donor in good health, serving as a healthy control. The sequenced sample consisted of memory CD4+ T cells from blood. This chain uses TRBV12-3 or TRBV12-4 with TRBJ2-2, with D uncertain. CDR3 amino acids: CASSSLVLRVGTGELFF. Here the CDR3 DNA reads TGTGCCAGCAGTTCACTCGTTCTACGTGTAGGAACCGGGGAGCTGTTTTTT.